The entry below describes one TCR beta chain. Its antigen is undetermined. Per germline, CDR1 SGHTA and CDR2 FQGNSA. The ends lost 5 bases at V and 6 bases at J; junction bases unmatched: 10. The CDR3 runs to 18 residues. Generated by immunoSEQ multiplex PCR, the TCRdb table keeps only in-frame clones and is missing some. The profile covers about 130,000 clones, with about nine tenths appearing a single time and around 0.19% taken by the ten largest. This specimen belongs to a study of graft-versus-host responses after intestinal transplantation. Overall study findings and caveats: Graft-versus-host to host-versus-graft clonal ratios in allografts were high in patients with graft-donor T cell macrochimerism.

This receptor was obtained from a human donor who received an intestinal transplant. The chain uses TRBV7-2 and TRBJ2-2; TRBD2 matches 15 bases. Specimen: unstimulated CD4+ T cells sorted from spleen or lymph node cells, collected before intestinal transplant. The CDR3 sequence: CASSPRTSGRGWAGELFF. CDR3 nucleotides: TGTGCCAGCAGCCCCCGGACTAGCGGGAGGGGATGGGCCGGGGAGCTGTTTTTT.